The TCR beta chain under discussion was sequenced for a study of beta chain features in type 1 diabetes. Study context: The examined sorted cells totaled roughly 110,000,000 across samples.

This clone has only a few counts. Its antigen is not identified. The authors reverse transcribed all of the isolated RNA, so sequencing captured expressed TCRB transcripts. Some clones are missing from TCRdb's copy, which holds only in-frame ones; the method was immunoSEQ multiplex PCR. Altogether 300,000 to 450,000 clones are present, roughly 12% being singletons, with the ten largest covering 0.0085% to 0.012%. The study, taken as a whole, reports: The study found moderately but significantly shorter TCRB CDR3s in all four CD4+ subsets of Type 1 diabetes patients.

Per the germline V gene, CDR1 is SGHRS and CDR2 is YFSETQ. V lost 4 bases and J lost 7; bases outside the gene matches: 16. This CDR3 has 17 residues. Sequencing was done on a sample of naive CD4+ T cells from blood. The J gene is TRBJ2-1, the V gene TRBV5-1, with TRBD1 matching over 8 bases. The TCR was taken from a woman younger than 35 with type 1 diabetes. In nucleotides, the CDR3 is TGCGCCAGCAGCCAGCAGCTTGGGACAGGCGGGATTAATGAGCAGTTCTTC. Translating it yields CASSQQLGTGGINEQFF.